These 25 T cell receptor beta chains came from one sample sequenced in a study of control samples from healthy donors and cancer patients. Sequencing used immunoSEQ multiplex PCR; TCRdb keeps in-frame clones, though not all of them. The repertoire includes some 130,000 clones, about 90% of them detected once, and 6% to 9.5% sits in the top ten. Sequencing input: PBMCs. These receptors all stem from a man aged 50 or older with head and neck cancer.

The CDR3 reads CATSGTGRTNQETQYF. The CDR3 DNA follows: TGTGCCACCAGTGGGACGGGACGGACCAACCAAGAGACCCAGTACTTC. The chain recombines TRBV24-1 with TRBJ2-5, with D tentatively TRBD1 or TRBD2 (5 bases each). This CDR3 has 16 residues. CDR1 and CDR2 from the germline V gene are KGHDR and SFDVKD. Trimming shortened V by 5 bases and J by 0 bases, and 15 bases separated the two germline ends.

The chain employs TRBV5-4 and TRBJ1-2; 10 bases fit TRBD1. The CDR3 loop spans 13 amino acids. V dropped 4 bases and J dropped 4; count of bases not matched to a gene: 1. The germline CDR1 and CDR2 sequences are SGHNT and YYREEE (reference sequence). CDR3 amino acids: CASSRTGGYGYTF. The CDR3 bases are TGTGCCAGCAGCCGGACAGGGGGCTATGGCTACACCTTC.

V usage is TRBV21-1 and J usage is TRBJ2-1; the table's D call TRBD2 went unverified against the DNA. TRBV21-1 is assigned pseudogene status. The CDR3 consists of 18 residues. CDR3 loop: CASSKASWGGSSYNEQFF. CDR3 DNA sequence: TGTGCCAGCAGCAAAGCCTCCTGGGGGGGAAGCTCCTACAATGAGCAGTTCTTC.

This clone is a singleton in its sample. V gene TRBV5-5 combines with J gene TRBJ1-1; no clear D. The CDR3 sequence is 14 residues long. Between the trimmed V and J ends, which lost 0 bases and 0 bases, there was a span of 6 bases. Germline-derived CDR1 and CDR2 are SGHKS and YYEKEE (reference sequence). The DNA for the CDR3 is TGTGCCAGCAGCTTGGGGGTATTGAACACTGAAGCTTTCTTT. Translation gives CASSLGVLNTEAFF.

This chain connects TRBV13 to TRBJ2-7, with D possibly matching TRBD1 (6 bases). The ends were cut back, 5 bases at V and 5 bases at J, with 13 bases in the middle. The CDR3 is made up of 13 amino acids. Germline CDR1 and CDR2: PRHDT and FYEKMQ (reference sequence). The CDR3 nucleotides are TGTGCCAGCAGCACACCCGACAGGAACGAGCAGTACTTC. This encodes CASSTPDRNEQYF.

This clone was observed a handful of times. The chain is built from TRBV27 and TRBJ1-6; 7 nucleotides match TRBD1. Germline CDR1 and CDR2: MNHEY and SMNVEV (reference sequence). This CDR3 comprises 15 residues. Losses at the gene ends were 6 bases for V and 4 bases for J; bases not matched to a gene: 6. The CDR3 loop is CASRSGTVYNSPLHF. The DNA for the CDR3 is TGTGCCAGCAGGAGCGGGACAGTGTATAATTCACCCCTCCACTTT.

The chain combines TRBV2 with TRBJ2-2, with a tentative D call TRBD1 (5 bases). The germline V and J ends were trimmed by 7 bases and 3 bases, with 15 bases remaining between them. The CDR3 consists of 15 residues. Germline CDR1 SNHLY, CDR2 FYNNEI. The CDR3 DNA reads as TGTGCCAGCACCAAGGGAAGGGGTGACACCGGGGAGCTGTTTTTT. Protein sequence: CASTKGRGDTGELFF.

The rearrangement uses TRBV7-2 and TRBJ2-7; D is possibly TRBD2 (6 bases). The V end was cut by 3 bases, the J end by 3 bases, with 12 bases between. Germline lookup yields CDR1 SGHTA and CDR2 FQGNSA. The CDR3 is made up of 14 amino acids. This chain's CDR3 is CASSFGRGNYEQYF. CDR3 nucleotides: TGTGCCAGCAGCTTCGGGCGGGGCAACTACGAGCAGTACTTC.

The J gene is TRBJ2-5, the V gene TRBV20-1, with D possibly matching TRBD2 (5 bases). Germline CDR1 is DFQATT and CDR2 is SNEGSKA (reference sequence). This CDR3 is built from 12 residues. V gave up 3 bases and J gave up 7 bases, with 12 bases separating them. This CDR3 is CSASSDSWTQYF. CDR3 nucleotides: TGCAGTGCTAGTAGCGATTCATGGACCCAGTACTTC.

This chain links TRBV7-9 with TRBJ2-7; 9 bases fit TRBD1. V was clipped by 3 bases and J by 5 bases; unmatched bases: 5. The CDR3 spans 14 residues. The germline CDR1 and CDR2 sequences are SEHNR and FQNEAQ (reference sequence). The DNA of the CDR3 is TGTGCCAGCAGCTTTACAGGGGGCGGTGACGAGCAGTACTTC. Encoded protein: CASSFTGGGDEQYF.

The V gene is TRBV10-1, the J gene TRBJ2-7, with 8 bases that match TRBD1. CDR3 length: 13 residues. Trimming cost V 4 bases and J 3 bases; bases outside gene matches: 2. CDR1 and CDR2 from the germline V gene are WNHNN and SYGVQD (reference sequence). The CDR3 is CASSGTGNYEQYF. CDR3 sequence (DNA): TGCGCCAGCAGTGGGACAGGGAACTACGAGCAGTACTTC.

This clone has a single count. The chain is built from TRBV13 and TRBJ1-1, with D hard to call. The CDR3 contains 15 residues. Trimming stripped 5 bases from V and 1 base from J, with 14 bases between. The V gene's germline CDR1 is PRHDT and CDR2 FYEKMQ (reference sequence). The CDR3: CASSVNPGRNTEAFF. The CDR3 nucleotides are TGTGCCAGCAGCGTAAACCCCGGGAGGAACACTGAAGCTTTCTTT. Filled out from reference TRBV13 and TRBJ1-1, the complete variable domain reads AAGVIQSPRHLIKEKRETATLKCYPIPRHDTVYWYQQGPGQDPQFLISFYEKMQSDKGSIPDRFSAQQFSDYHSELNMSSLELGDSALYFCASSVNPGRNTEAFFGQGTRLTVV.

The V and J genes are TRBV3-1 (or the pseudogene TRBV3-2) and TRBJ1-3; tentative D call: TRBD1 (6 bases). The germline V and J ends were trimmed by 0 bases and 0 bases, with 6 bases remaining between them. In germline, CDR1 is LGHDT, CDR2 YNNKEL (reference sequence). The CDR3 has 15 amino acids. The CDR3 region has the DNA TGTGCCAGCAGCCAAGAGGACAGCTCTGGAAACACCATATATTTT. This encodes CASSQEDSSGNTIYF.

This clone was recorded only once. The chain combines TRBV18 with TRBJ2-1; TRBD1 matches 7 bases. Germline assignment: CDR1 KGHSH and CDR2 LQKENI. CDR3 size: 14 residues. V lost 6 bases to trimming and J lost 3 bases; unmatched junction nucleotides: 5. The CDR3: CASSLSGGYNEQFF. CDR3 sequence (DNA): TGTGCCAGCTCCTTGTCAGGGGGCTACAATGAGCAGTTCTTC.

V usage is TRBV30 and J usage is TRBJ2-1; tentatively, D is TRBD2 (6 bases). Trimming stripped 0 bases from V and 9 bases from J, with 9 bases between. CDR1 is GTSNPN and CDR2 is SVGIG in the germline V gene (reference sequence). CDR3 length equals 12 residues. CDR3 sequence reads: CAWSVAGGEQFF. The CDR3 DNA reads as TGTGCCTGGAGTGTAGCCGGGGGTGAGCAGTTCTTC.

The table lists this clone with a few counts. V is TRBV6-5 and J is TRBJ2-3; 10 bases fit TRBD1. Germline V gene data show CDR1 as MNHEY and CDR2 as SVGAGI. The V and J ends lost 11 bases and 5 bases, in that order; junction bases with no gene match: 13. The CDR3 sequence is 15 residues long. The CDR3 bases are TGTGCCTGTCTCCGAGGGACAGGGGTAGTAGATACGCAGTATTTT. Protein sequence: CACLRGTGVVDTQYF.

The chain has TRBV5-1 and TRBJ2-7; 7 bases are shared with TRBD2. From germline, CDR1 is SGHRS and CDR2 YFSETQ. V lost 2 bases and J lost 2; bases outside the gene matches: 1. The CDR3 extends over 13 amino acids. CDR3 protein: CASSFGLAYEQYF. The CDR3 nucleotides are TGCGCCAGCAGCTTTGGACTAGCCTACGAGCAGTACTTC.

This clone was counted a single time. The V and J genes are TRBV3-1 (or the pseudogene TRBV3-2) and TRBJ2-1, with 7 bases that match TRBD2. Per germline, CDR1 LGHDT and CDR2 YNNKEL (reference sequence). Unmatched junction bases numbered 4, after V lost 1 base and J lost 7 bases. The length of the CDR3 is 14 residues. The CDR3 DNA is TGTGCCAGCAGCCAAGCTCTACTAGCGAATGAGCAGTTCTTC. It is translated as CASSQALLANEQFF.

CDR3: CASSSPGQGLANTQYF. The CDR3 nucleotides read TGTGCCAGCAGTTCACCCGGACAGGGACTAGCAAATACGCAGTATTTT. This chain uses TRBV6-5 with TRBJ2-3; weak D call: TRBD2 (9 bases). The CDR3 loop spans 16 amino acids. The germline CDR1 and CDR2 sequences are MNHEY and SVGAGI. Trimming shortened V by 4 bases and J by 7 bases, and 21 bases separated the two germline ends.

This sequence joins TRBV18 and TRBJ2-5, with D perhaps being TRBD1 or TRBD2 (6 bases each). The CDR3 consists of 15 residues. Germline CDR1 reads KGHSH; CDR2 reads LQKENI. With 6 bases removed from V and 2 bases from J, the gap between germline ends came to 16 bases. The CDR3 nucleotides read TGTGCCAGCTCCCGATCCGGGGGCCTTCAAGAGACCCAGTACTTC. As protein: CASSRSGGLQETQYF.

The rearrangement joins TRBV29-1 to TRBJ1-5; D unclear. Trimming cost V 4 bases and J 2 bases, with 9 bases left between them. There are 13 residues in the CDR3. Germline CDR1 and CDR2: SQVTM and ANQGSEA. The CDR3 here is CSVGGGGNQPQHF. CDR3 coding DNA: TGCAGCGTTGGGGGTGGAGGCAATCAGCCCCAGCATTTT.

The chain is built from TRBV29-1 and TRBJ1-2, with D possibly matching TRBD1 (5 bases). Trimming pared 0 bases from V and 0 bases from J, leaving 11 bases between. There are 15 residues in the CDR3. The germline gives CDR1 SQVTM, CDR2 ANQGSEA. The CDR3 protein is CSVEDGREANYGYTF. Written as DNA, the CDR3 is TGCAGCGTTGAAGATGGCAGGGAAGCTAACTATGGCTACACCTTC.

The rearrangement joins TRBV7-2 to TRBJ2-5, with 8 bases matching TRBD2. V shed 5 bases, J shed 5 bases, and the junction held 10 bases outside the gene matches. The V gene's germline CDR1 is SGHTA and CDR2 FQGNSA. CDR3 length equals 15 residues. CDR3 DNA: TGTGCCAGCAGCCCCTTTACGGTAGCGGGGGAGACCCAGTACTTC. It encodes CASSPFTVAGETQYF.

J is TRBJ2-7 and V is TRBV7-9, with 7 bases aligning to TRBD1. Trimming removed 3 bases from V and 2 bases from J; junction bases left unmatched: 4. In germline, CDR1 is SEHNR, CDR2 FQNEAQ (reference sequence). This CDR3 is 14 amino acids long. CDR3 bases: TGTGCCAGCAGCTTCGGGACAGCGCCCTACGAGCAGTACTTC. As protein: CASSFGTAPYEQYF.

The rearrangement uses TRBV29-1 and TRBJ2-1; 10 nucleotides match TRBD2. In germline, CDR1 is SQVTM, CDR2 ANQGSEA. The CDR3 has 14 amino acids. J gave up 3 bases and V 3 bases, and 2 bases lay outside the gene matches. The CDR3 sequence: CSVEGTSDYNEQFF. Here the CDR3 DNA reads TGCAGCGTTGAGGGGACTAGCGACTACAATGAGCAGTTCTTC.